Each of the 23 T cell receptor beta chains below was sequenced from the same sample in a study of blood T cell repertoires in COVID-19. Assay: immunoSEQ multiplex PCR; the TCRdb copy retains only in-frame clones and omits some. There are some 350,000 clones in the sample; approximately 88% occur only once, and around 5% lies in the top ten. Material for sequencing was PBMCs or T cells enriched from blood (not recorded which). The receptors shown here come from a man aged 30 to 39 who had recovered from COVID-19.

This chain links TRBV30 with TRBJ2-7; 7 nucleotides align to TRBD2. Losses at the gene ends were 2 bases for V and 5 bases for J; bases not matched to a gene: 9. The CDR3 covers 14 residues. Germline CDR1 GTSNPN, CDR2 SVGIG (reference sequence). The CDR3 sequence: CAWSRKAGRDEQYF. CDR3 sequence (DNA): TGTGCCTGGAGTCGCAAGGCGGGGAGGGACGAGCAGTACTTC.

This clone was counted once. The chain carries TRBV3-1 (or the pseudogene TRBV3-2) and TRBJ1-6; 7 positions agree with TRBD1. The CDR3 runs to 15 residues. Germline V gene lookup returns CDR1 LGHDT and CDR2 YNNKEL (reference sequence). Trimming cost V 4 bases and J 5 bases; bases outside gene matches: 5. The CDR3 sequence is CASSRTGANNSPLHF. For the CDR3, the DNA is TGTGCCAGCAGCCGAACAGGGGCTAATAATTCACCCCTCCACTTT.

This chain connects TRBV5-1 to TRBJ1-4; 7 bases map to TRBD1. V lost 0 bases and J lost 7; bases outside the gene matches: 9. Germline V gives CDR1 SGHRS, CDR2 YFSETQ. CDR3 length: 16 residues. The CDR3 loop is CASSLGRSGGGEKLFF. CDR3 sequence (DNA): TGCGCCAGCAGCTTGGGTCGCTCAGGGGGAGGTGAAAAACTGTTTTTT.

The chain recombines TRBV11-3 with TRBJ2-5; 7 bases align to TRBD2. The CDR3 spans 16 residues. The ends lost 1 base at V and 4 bases at J; junction bases unmatched: 9. Germline-derived CDR1 and CDR2 are SGHNT and YENEEA. CDR3 residues: CASSLGVGGGVETQYF. The DNA of the CDR3 is TGTGCCAGCAGCTTAGGCGTCGGCGGGGGTGTAGAGACCCAGTACTTC.

J is TRBJ2-2 and V is TRBV3-1 (or the pseudogene TRBV3-2); 9 bases map to TRBD1. The J segment lost 2 bases and the V segment lost 2 bases, leaving 6 bases of the junction unmatched. The CDR3 totals 17 residues. Germline CDR1 and CDR2: LGHDT and YNNKEL (reference sequence). The CDR3 spells CASSQPHRGLNTGELFF. In nucleotides, the CDR3 is TGTGCCAGCAGCCAACCGCACAGGGGGCTCAACACCGGGGAGCTGTTTTTT.

CDR3 sequence reads: CASSPSRAGSTEAFF. CDR3 sequence (DNA): TGTGCCAGCAGCCCTAGCCGGGCCGGGAGCACTGAAGCTTTCTTT. The chain has TRBV7-9 and TRBJ1-1; D remains unclear. The CDR3 extends over 15 amino acids. Trimming stripped 5 bases from V and 4 bases from J, with 17 bases between. Germline V gene sequence: CDR1 SEHNR, CDR2 FQNEAQ (reference sequence).

The rearrangement joins TRBV2 to TRBJ2-5; no clear D. The germline V gene encodes CDR1 SNHLY and CDR2 FYNNEI. The CDR3 is 14 amino acids. V was trimmed by 0 bases and J by 3 bases, leaving 8 bases between them. The CDR3 loop is CASSEARHKETQYF. The CDR3 region has the DNA TGTGCCAGCAGTGAAGCCAGGCACAAAGAGACCCAGTACTTC.

This clone appeared a single time. V and J are TRBV5-1 and TRBJ1-1; 7 bases fit TRBD1. CDR1 and CDR2 (germline): SGHRS, YFSETQ. V lost 4 bases and J lost 6; bases outside the gene matches: 12. The CDR3 totals 15 residues. For the CDR3, the DNA is TGCGCCAGCAGCCAACTGACAGGGACTCGGGCTGAAGCTTTCTTT. This translates into CASSQLTGTRAEAFF. The variable domain in full, with the rest retrieved from reference TRBV5-1 and TRBJ1-1, is KAGVTQTPRYLIKTRGQQVTLSCSPISGHRSVSWYQQTPGQGLQFLFEYFSETQRNKGNFPGRFSGRQFSNSRSEMNVSTLELGDSALYLCASSQLTGTRAEAFFGQGTRLTVV.

The rearrangement joins TRBV7-6 to TRBJ1-4, with TRBD1 matching 8 bases. Germline CDR1 SGHVS, CDR2 FNYEAQ. Germline trimming cut 1 base from V and 7 bases from J; bases unmatched to any gene: 5. The CDR3 contains 15 residues. The CDR3 sequence: CASSLGQGAGEKLFF. The DNA for the CDR3 is TGTGCCAGCAGCTTAGGTCAGGGGGCCGGTGAAAAACTGTTTTTT. Full variable domain (rest looked up from reference TRBV7-6 and TRBJ1-4): GAGVSQSPRYKVTKRGQDVALRCDPISGHVSLYWYRQALGQGPEFLTYFNYEAQQDKSGLPNDRFSAERPEGSISTLTIQRTEQRDSAMYRCASSLGQGAGEKLFFGSGTQLSVL.

The chain employs TRBV2 and TRBJ2-2, with 7 bases that match TRBD1. Germline trimming cut 4 bases from V and 1 base from J; bases unmatched to any gene: 6. The germline CDR1 and CDR2 sequences are SNHLY and FYNNEI. The CDR3 is made up of 16 amino acids. CDR3 residues: CASSVEGAGNTGELFF. CDR3 in DNA: TGTGCCAGCAGTGTTGAGGGGGCAGGGAACACCGGGGAGCTGTTTTTT.

The gene calls are TRBV6-1 and TRBJ1-5, with D possibly TRBD1 on 5 matching bases. The CDR3 spans 16 residues. V was shortened by 3 bases and J by 6 bases, with 18 bases between the two germline ends. Germline values: CDR1 MNHNS, CDR2 SASEGT. CDR3 in amino acids: CASSDRDSMVVQPQHF. The CDR3 DNA sequence: TGTGCCAGCAGTGACCGCGACAGCATGGTAGTTCAGCCCCAGCATTTT.

The V call is TRBV19, the J call TRBJ2-1, with D possibly TRBD2 on 5 matching bases. CDR3 size: 15 residues. The V end lost 1 base, the J end lost 4 bases, and 11 bases lay between the germline ends. Per germline, CDR1 LNHDA and CDR2 SQIVND (reference sequence). The CDR3 protein is CASSIVLAIYNEQFF. The CDR3 DNA sequence: TGTGCCAGTAGTATAGTTCTAGCCATTTACAATGAGCAGTTCTTC. The full variable domain, completed using reference TRBV19 and TRBJ2-1, is DGGITQSPKYLFRKEGQNVTLSCEQNLNHDAMYWYRQDPGQGLRLIYYSQIVNDFQKGDIAEGYSVSREKKESFPLTVTSAQKNPTAFYLCASSIVLAIYNEQFFGPGTRLTVL.

This clone has only one observation. V is TRBV4-1 and J is TRBJ2-2; D gene ambiguous. The CDR3 is made up of 15 amino acids. Trimming took 3 bases from V and 0 from J, leaving 8 bases between them. Looked up from germline, CDR1 is MGHRA and CDR2 is YSYEKL. CDR3 nucleotides: TGCGCCAGCAGCCAGCAGATTACGAACACCGGGGAGCTGTTTTTT. This gives the protein CASSQQITNTGELFF.

The chain is built from TRBV2 and TRBJ2-7; 8 bases line up with TRBD1. This CDR3 region has 12 residues. Trimming at V came to 11 bases and at J to 2 bases, leaving 5 bases not matched to a gene. The germline V gene has CDR1 SNHLY and CDR2 FYNNEI. The CDR3 DNA follows: TGTGCCGTCCGGGACAGGCCCTACGAGCAGTACTTC. Its protein product is CAVRDRPYEQYF.

V usage is TRBV6-5 and J usage is TRBJ1-1, with 9 bases aligning to TRBD1. The ends lost 4 bases at V and 6 bases at J; junction bases unmatched: 9. CDR1 MNHEY and CDR2 SVGAGI come from the germline V gene. The CDR3 spans 15 residues. The DNA of the CDR3 is TGTGCCAGCAGTTCCCGGACAGGGGTAAGGTCTGAAGCTTTCTTT. Its translation is CASSSRTGVRSEAFF.

CDR3 DNA sequence: TGTGCCAGCAGTTGGGGGACAGTCACAGATACGCAGTATTTT. Amino acid sequence: CASSWGTVTDTQYF. The chain couples TRBV6-5 to TRBJ2-3; 7 bases map to TRBD1. Germline trimming cut 4 bases from V and 2 bases from J; bases unmatched to any gene: 3. The CDR3 spans 14 residues. Germline V gene data show CDR1 as MNHEY and CDR2 as SVGAGI.

This clone was found a few times. The chain combines TRBV6-5 with TRBJ2-1, with D possibly being TRBD1 (5 bases). This CDR3 region has 14 residues. Between the trimmed V and J ends, which lost 1 base and 6 bases, there was a span of 10 bases. The germline V gene encodes CDR1 MNHEY and CDR2 SVGAGI. The CDR3, as DNA: TGTGCCAGCAGTTACTGGACACGTAGCAATGAGCAGTTCTTC. Translated, it gives CASSYWTRSNEQFF.

This chain joins TRBV12-3 or TRBV12-4 and TRBJ1-1; maybe TRBD1 (6 bases). Trimming took 8 bases from V and 12 from J, leaving 22 bases between them. The CDR3 loop spans 13 amino acids. DNA of the CDR3: TGTGCCAGCTGTAGGAGTCAGGGAGGGGGTCCTTTCTTT. This encodes CASCRSQGGGPFF.

The V call is TRBV7-3, the J call TRBJ2-1; no firm D call. Germline CDR1 and CDR2: SGHTA and FQGTGA. V lost 0 bases and J 5 bases, leaving 11 bases between the germline ends. The CDR3 sequence is 15 residues long. For the CDR3, the DNA is TGTGCCAGCAGCTTAACGGGCAACCCGGACAATGAGCAGTTCTTC. Its translation: CASSLTGNPDNEQFF.

As for this clone: This sample also contains other DNA sequences that code for the same CDR3. This chain connects TRBV15 to TRBJ2-7; 9 bases map to TRBD1. This CDR3 region has 15 residues. Germline V gene sequence: CDR1 LNHNV, CDR2 YYDKDF (reference sequence). V lost 0 bases to trimming and J lost 2 bases; unmatched junction nucleotides: 2. The CDR3 nucleotides are TGTGCCACCAGCAGAGATGGGACAGGGACCTACGAGCAGTACTTC. Encoded protein: CATSRDGTGTYEQYF.

In its sample, this clone was seen once. The rearrangement joins TRBV12-3 or TRBV12-4 to TRBJ2-5; tentative D call: TRBD1 (6 bases). The V end was cut by 5 bases, the J end by 5 bases, with 12 bases between. This CDR3 has 13 residues. This CDR3 is CASSGQPGETQYF. The CDR3 coding sequence is TGTGCCAGCAGTGGACAGCCCGGGGAGACCCAGTACTTC.

In its sample, this clone was seen once. The V call is TRBV19, the J call TRBJ2-3; 9 bases are a match to TRBD1. This CDR3 has 15 amino acids. Germline CDR1 is LNHDA and CDR2 is SQIVND (reference sequence). Unmatched junction bases numbered 5, after V lost 3 bases and J lost 4 bases. Here the CDR3 DNA reads TGTGCCAGTAGTATTGGACAGGGGTCCTCAGATACGCAGTATTTT. Its translation: CASSIGQGSSDTQYF.

The chain employs TRBV19 and TRBJ2-1, with a tentative D call TRBD1 (6 bases). The V end lost 5 bases, the J end lost 1 base, and 12 bases lay between the germline ends. The CDR3 extends over 15 amino acids. Germline V gene lookup returns CDR1 LNHDA and CDR2 SQIVND (reference sequence). The CDR3 sequence: CASSVWTVSYNEQFF. As DNA, the CDR3 is TGTGCCAGTAGTGTCTGGACAGTGTCCTACAATGAGCAGTTCTTC.